One and the same sample provided the 24 T cell receptor beta chains below, sequenced in a study of OX40 agonist ivuxolimab in advanced cancers. Produced via immunoSEQ multiplex PCR; TCRdb's table is partial and in-frame only. The sample lists tens of thousands of clones, roughly 82% seen once, with less than 3.5% in the top ten. Sequenced material: CD4+ or CD8+ T cells sorted from blood, taken in a trial of the OX40 agonist ivuxolimab. These receptors all come from an adult with an advanced solid tumor such as melanoma, head and neck, liver or kidney cancer.

This sequence joins TRBV5-4 and TRBJ2-1; 14 bases line up with TRBD2. The ends lost 10 bases at V and 3 bases at J; junction bases unmatched: 3. The CDR3 sequence is 14 residues long. The germline CDR1 and CDR2 sequences are SGHNT and YYREEE (reference sequence). The CDR3 nucleotides are TGTGCCTTCGGGACTAGCGGGGGCTACAATGAGCAGTTCTTC. This gives the protein CAFGTSGGYNEQFF.

The rearrangement joins TRBV28 to TRBJ1-2; D ambiguous. The germline V gene has CDR1 MDHEN and CDR2 SYDVKM. The CDR3 spans 15 residues. Trimming removed 3 bases at V and 8 bases at J, with 19 bases between. As DNA, the CDR3 is TGTGCCAGCAGTTTGTACACAGTCGATCTATTGGGCTACACCTTC. Its translation is CASSLYTVDLLGYTF.

The gene calls are TRBV27 and TRBJ2-2; D is possibly TRBD1 (5 bases). The ends were cut back, 6 bases at V and 5 bases at J, with 13 bases in the middle. Germline CDR1 is MNHEY and CDR2 is SMNVEV (reference sequence). The CDR3 totals 14 residues. The chain's CDR3 is CASSRAASTGELFF. The CDR3 DNA sequence: TGTGCCAGCAGCAGGGCAGCTTCGACCGGGGAGCTGTTTTTT.

Here the CDR3 DNA reads TGCGCCAGCAGCCAAGATTATTCAAACCCCAGGTACAATGAGCAGTTCTTC. Encoded protein: CASSQDYSNPRYNEQFF. This rearrangement joins TRBV4-1 to TRBJ2-1; D is uncertain. The germline V and J ends were trimmed by 0 bases and 4 bases, with 16 bases remaining between them. The CDR3 totals 17 residues. CDR1 and CDR2 from the germline V gene are MGHRA and YSYEKL.

The V call is TRBV27, the J call TRBJ1-1; D is unresolved. Germline CDR1 is MNHEY and CDR2 is SMNVEV (reference sequence). Trimming stripped 6 bases from V and 0 bases from J, with 11 bases between. This CDR3 spans 14 amino acids. In DNA form, the CDR3 reads TGTGCCAGCAGGTTAGGGTGGATGAACACTGAAGCTTTCTTT. Translating gives CASRLGWMNTEAFF.

The rearrangement joins TRBV7-2 to TRBJ1-5; weak D call: TRBD1 (6 bases). The germline V gene encodes CDR1 SGHTA and CDR2 FQGNSA. V was trimmed by 2 bases and J by 6 bases, leaving 8 bases between them. The CDR3 length is 13 residues. CDR3 sequence: CASSLQGGQPQHF. The CDR3 DNA reads TGTGCCAGCAGCTTACAAGGGGGTCAGCCCCAGCATTTT. The variable domain in full, with the rest retrieved from reference TRBV7-2 and TRBJ1-5, is GAGVSQSPSNKVTEKGKDVELRCDPISGHTALYWYRQSLGQGLEFLIYFQGNSAPDKSGLPSDRFSAERTGGSVSTLTIQRTQQEDSAVYLCASSLQGGQPQHFGDGTRLSIL.

This clone was seen more than once but under ten times. In DNA form, the CDR3 reads TGCGCCAGCTACTCCCCAGCGGGAAACTACAATGAGCAGTTCTTC. It encodes CASYSPAGNYNEQFF. The chain links TRBV5-1 to TRBJ2-1; 7 nucleotides line up with TRBD2. J was trimmed by 3 bases and V by 7 bases; bases with no gene match: 10. CDR3 size: 15 residues. Germline V gene sequence: CDR1 SGHRS, CDR2 YFSETQ. Full variable domain (rest looked up from reference TRBV5-1 and TRBJ2-1): KAGVTQTPRYLIKTRGQQVTLSCSPISGHRSVSWYQQTPGQGLQFLFEYFSETQRNKGNFPGRFSGRQFSNSRSEMNVSTLELGDSALYLCASYSPAGNYNEQFFGPGTRLTVL.

The chain combines TRBV19 with TRBJ1-5; no clear D gene. Germline CDR1 and CDR2: LNHDA and SQIVND (reference sequence). The CDR3 has 13 amino acids. Trimming shortened V by 3 bases and J by 3 bases, and 6 bases separated the two germline ends. The CDR3, as DNA: TGTGCCAGTAGTATTGCGTACAATCAGCCCCAGCATTTT. It codes for CASSIAYNQPQHF.

V and J are TRBV28 and TRBJ1-4; perhaps TRBD1 as D (5 bases). CDR3 length: 14 residues. The V end was cut by 4 bases, the J end by 0 bases, with 6 bases between. CDR1 and CDR2 (germline): MDHEN, SYDVKM. CDR3 sequence reads: CASSWGTTNEKLFF. The CDR3 DNA follows: TGTGCCAGCAGTTGGGGGACAACTAATGAAAAACTGTTTTTT.

This chain joins TRBV5-5 and TRBJ2-5; no definite D call. Trimming removed 4 bases from V and 1 base from J, with 8 bases in between. Germline V CDR1 and CDR2: SGHKS, YYEKEE (reference sequence). The CDR3 is 13 residues long. The CDR3 nucleotides read TGTGCCAGCAGCCCGGTCGTCCAAGAGACCCAGTACTTC. This sequence encodes CASSPVVQETQYF.

CDR3 loop: CASSEFMAFRRSSTEQYF. Here the CDR3 DNA reads TGTGCCAGCAGTGAATTTATGGCTTTCCGCAGAAGTTCTACCGAGCAGTACTTC. The chain combines TRBV2 with TRBJ2-7; D remains ambiguous. CDR1 is SNHLY, CDR2 FYNNEI, per germline. CDR3 length equals 18 residues. The V end lost 2 bases, the J end lost 6 bases, and 26 bases lay between the germline ends.

The genes are TRBV7-3 and TRBJ2-3, with D perhaps assigned TRBD1 or TRBD2 (5 bases each). The V and J ends lost 8 bases and 4 bases respectively, with 16 bases between them. Germline loops: CDR1 SGHTA, CDR2 FQGTGA. The CDR3 extends over 14 amino acids. In nucleotides, the CDR3 is TGTGCCAGCGCAACTGGGGGATTTCCAGATACGCAGTATTTT. This sequence encodes CASATGGFPDTQYF.

The chain couples TRBV19 to TRBJ2-2; either TRBD1 or TRBD2 may supply D (7 bases each). V lost 2 bases, J lost 2 bases, and 15 bases lay in between. The CDR3 runs 17 residues. Germline V gene data show CDR1 as LNHDA and CDR2 as SQIVND (reference sequence). CDR3 sequence (DNA): TGTGCCAGTAGTATACCCCGACAGGGACTAAACACCGGGGAGCTGTTTTTT. Its translation is CASSIPRQGLNTGELFF.

V is TRBV6-6 and J is TRBJ1-3; D is undetermined. Germline V CDR1 and CDR2: MNHNY, SVGAGI (reference sequence). Trimming left V 7 bases short and J 1 base short, with 11 bases between. CDR3 length equals 14 residues. CDR3 sequence reads: CASTPSSSGNTIYF. In DNA, the CDR3 is TGTGCCAGCACCCCCTCGAGTTCTGGAAACACCATATATTTT.

This clone was observed a few times. The V gene is TRBV11-2, the J gene TRBJ1-1; D is uncertain. Between the trimmed V and J ends, which lost 5 bases and 1 base, there was a span of 17 bases. Per germline, CDR1 SGHAT and CDR2 FQNNGV. CDR3 length: 16 amino acids. CDR3 protein: CASSPNRPMGNTEAFF. CDR3 coding DNA: TGTGCCAGCAGCCCCAATCGGCCTATGGGGAACACTGAAGCTTTCTTT.

V usage is TRBV9 and J usage is TRBJ1-2; 8 positions match TRBD1. From germline, CDR1 is SGDLS and CDR2 YYNGEE. The CDR3 runs 16 residues. The trim removed 0 bases at V and 4 bases at J, leaving 8 bases unmatched. CDR3 coding DNA: TGTGCCAGCAGCGTAGCCCCCGGACAGGGCGTCTATGGCTACACCTTC. It is translated as CASSVAPGQGVYGYTF.

The chain is built from TRBV7-2 and TRBJ2-1, with 9 bases fitting TRBD2. The CDR3 spans 14 residues. Germline-derived CDR1 and CDR2 are SGHTA and FQGNSA. V lost 9 bases to trimming and J lost 2 bases; unmatched junction nucleotides: 5. The CDR3 spells CASRAGGTYNEQFF. The DNA of the CDR3 is TGTGCCAGTCGAGCGGGGGGAACCTACAATGAGCAGTTCTTC.

This sequence joins TRBV7-9 and TRBJ1-3; D gene unclear. CDR1 SEHNR and CDR2 FQNEAQ come from the germline V gene (reference sequence). V shed 5 bases and J shed 8 bases, with 10 bases lying between them. The CDR3 has 12 amino acids. The CDR3 loop reads CASSLGLDTIYF. CDR3 DNA sequence: TGTGCCAGCAGCCTAGGACTGGACACCATATATTTT.

Comments on this clone: Other DNA sequences in this sample translate to the same CDR3. The V call is TRBV7-8, the J call TRBJ2-2; TRBD2 matches 12 bases. The CDR3 sequence is 17 residues long. Germline V gene data show CDR1 as SGHVS and CDR2 as FQNEAQ. The junction had 5 bases not matched to a gene; V was cut back by 1 base and J by 5 bases. The CDR3 DNA reads TGTGCCAGCAGCTTAGGGGGACTAGCGGGTGGGACCGGGGAGCTGTTTTTT. It yields the protein CASSLGGLAGGTGELFF.

The CDR3 DNA reads TGTGCCAGCAGTTTAGCCCAAAGGCGGAATGAGCAGTTCTTC. This codes for CASSLAQRRNEQFF. The chain employs TRBV28 and TRBJ2-1; D uncertain. CDR3 length: 14 residues. Between the trimmed V and J ends, which lost 2 bases and 7 bases, there was a span of 12 bases. Per germline, CDR1 MDHEN and CDR2 SYDVKM.

The V call is TRBV7-2, the J call TRBJ1-3, with D perhaps matching TRBD1 (5 bases). The V and J ends lost 5 bases and 4 bases respectively, with 15 bases between them. The CDR3 runs 15 residues. Germline-derived CDR1 and CDR2 are SGHTA and FQGNSA. CDR3 nucleotide sequence: TGTGCCAGCAGCCCCTTCGGGGGGGTCGGAAACACCATATATTTT. This encodes CASSPFGGVGNTIYF.

The chain carries TRBV30 and TRBJ2-2; D remains ambiguous. The ends were cut back, 4 bases at V and 1 base at J, with 4 bases in the middle. CDR3 size: 12 residues. Germline CDR1 reads GTSNPN; CDR2 reads SVGIG (reference sequence). CDR3 loop: CAWTQNTGELFF. For the CDR3, the DNA is TGTGCCTGGACACAGAACACCGGGGAGCTGTTTTTT. The entire variable domain, with the rest obtained from reference TRBV30 and TRBJ2-2, is as follows: SQTIHQWPATLVQPVGSPLSLECTVEGTSNPNLYWYRQAAGRGLQLLFYSVGIGQISSEVPQNLSASRPQDRQFILSSKKLLLSDSGFYLCAWTQNTGELFFGEGSRLTVL.

The V call is TRBV7-2, the J call TRBJ1-2; D gene ambiguous. V lost 8 bases to trimming and J lost 3 bases, with 13 bases between them. The length of the CDR3 is 13 residues. CDR1 and CDR2 (germline): SGHTA, FQGNSA. CDR3 DNA: TGTGCCAGCGGATCCGGTGGGGACTATGGCTACACCTTC. It codes for CASGSGGDYGYTF.

The V call is TRBV7-9, the J call TRBJ2-7; D uncertain. Germline V gene sequence: CDR1 SEHNR, CDR2 FQNEAQ (reference sequence). Deletions cut 5 bases from V and 6 bases from J, with 17 bases between. The CDR3 runs to 14 residues. The CDR3 DNA reads TGTGCCAGCAGCCCCACGGAGTCCTCTCTCGAGCAGTACGTC. It encodes CASSPTESSLEQYV.